This T cell receptor (beta chain) derives from a study of cytomegalovirus exposure and HLA in healthy donors. Overall study: In an earlier analysis, 117 million unique TCR beta sequences were found from some 180 million T cells. Study-wide results and limits: While the bulk of TCR sequences proved rare, some public TCRs turned up in many donors. Most TCR beta V segments were productive about 87% or about 30% of the time in an earlier analysis. A later analysis found that most CMV-associated TCR beta chains appeared HLA-restricted.

Points on this clone: As yet, its antigen is unknown.

J gave up 4 bases and V 4 bases, and 13 bases lay outside the gene matches. There are 17 residues in the CDR3. Looked up from germline, CDR1 is MGHRA and CDR2 is YSYEKL. Both 60 Vbeta primers and 13 Jbeta primers went into the PCR. Data came from immunoSEQ multiplex PCR; TCRdb stores just in-frame clones and leaves some out. The table lists about 200,000 clones. The rearrangement joins TRBV4-1 to TRBJ2-5; the match to TRBD2 covers 9 bases. Sequencing used PBMCs. The TCR comes from a man younger than 45 in good health and CMV-seronegative. The CDR3 DNA reads TGCGCCAGCAGCCCCCATCGGGCGGGAGCGGGGGGAGAGACCCAGTACTTC. Residues: CASSPHRAGAGGETQYF.